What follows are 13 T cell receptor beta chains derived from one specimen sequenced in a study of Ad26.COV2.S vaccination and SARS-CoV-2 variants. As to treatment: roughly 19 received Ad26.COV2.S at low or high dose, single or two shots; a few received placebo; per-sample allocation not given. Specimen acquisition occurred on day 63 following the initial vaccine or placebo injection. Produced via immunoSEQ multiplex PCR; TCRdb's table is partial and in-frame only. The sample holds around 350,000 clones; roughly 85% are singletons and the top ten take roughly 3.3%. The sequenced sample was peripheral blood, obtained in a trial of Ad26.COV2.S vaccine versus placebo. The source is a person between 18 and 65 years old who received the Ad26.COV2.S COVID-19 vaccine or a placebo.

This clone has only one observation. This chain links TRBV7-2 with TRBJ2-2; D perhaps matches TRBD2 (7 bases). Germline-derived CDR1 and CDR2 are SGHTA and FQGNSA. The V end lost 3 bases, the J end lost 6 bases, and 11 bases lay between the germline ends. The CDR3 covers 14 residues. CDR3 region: CASSFLGGAGELFF. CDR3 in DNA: TGTGCCAGCAGCTTCCTAGGGGGGGCCGGGGAGCTGTTTTTT.

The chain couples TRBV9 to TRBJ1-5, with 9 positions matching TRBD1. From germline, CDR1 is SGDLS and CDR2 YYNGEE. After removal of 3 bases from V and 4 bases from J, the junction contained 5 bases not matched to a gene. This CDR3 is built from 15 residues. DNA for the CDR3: TGTGCCAGCAGCGCCGGGACAGGGAATAATCAGCCCCAGCATTTT. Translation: CASSAGTGNNQPQHF.

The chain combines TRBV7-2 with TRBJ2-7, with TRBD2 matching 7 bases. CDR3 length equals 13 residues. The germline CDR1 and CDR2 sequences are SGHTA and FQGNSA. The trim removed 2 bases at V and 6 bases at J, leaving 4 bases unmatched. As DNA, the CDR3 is TGTGCCAGCAGCTTAATGGGGGGGAGCGAGCAGTACTTC. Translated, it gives CASSLMGGSEQYF. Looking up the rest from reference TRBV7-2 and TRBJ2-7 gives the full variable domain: GAGVSQSPSNKVTEKGKDVELRCDPISGHTALYWYRQSLGQGLEFLIYFQGNSAPDKSGLPSDRFSAERTGGSVSTLTIQRTQQEDSAVYLCASSLMGGSEQYFGPGTRLTVT.

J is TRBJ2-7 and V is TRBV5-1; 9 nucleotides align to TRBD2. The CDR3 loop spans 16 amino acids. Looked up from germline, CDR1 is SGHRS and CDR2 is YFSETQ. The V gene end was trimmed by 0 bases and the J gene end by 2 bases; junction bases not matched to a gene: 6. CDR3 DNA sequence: TGCGCCAGCAGCTTGGTAAGCGGGGGGCCTGCCTACGAGCAGTACTTC. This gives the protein CASSLVSGGPAYEQYF.

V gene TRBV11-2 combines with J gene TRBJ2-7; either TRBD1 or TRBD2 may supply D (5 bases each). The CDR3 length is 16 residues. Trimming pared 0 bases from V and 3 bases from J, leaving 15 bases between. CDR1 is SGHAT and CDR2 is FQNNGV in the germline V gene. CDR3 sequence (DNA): TGTGCCAGCAGCTTAGAATACGGGGCTAGTGGCTACGAGCAGTACTTC. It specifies CASSLEYGASGYEQYF.

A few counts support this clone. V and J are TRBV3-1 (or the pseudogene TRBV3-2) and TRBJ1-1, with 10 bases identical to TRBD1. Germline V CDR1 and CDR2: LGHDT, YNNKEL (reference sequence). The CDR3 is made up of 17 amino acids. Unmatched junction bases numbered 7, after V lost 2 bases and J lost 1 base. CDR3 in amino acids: CASSQRTTGGQNTEAFF. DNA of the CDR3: TGTGCCAGCAGCCAAAGAACGACAGGGGGCCAGAACACTGAAGCTTTCTTT.

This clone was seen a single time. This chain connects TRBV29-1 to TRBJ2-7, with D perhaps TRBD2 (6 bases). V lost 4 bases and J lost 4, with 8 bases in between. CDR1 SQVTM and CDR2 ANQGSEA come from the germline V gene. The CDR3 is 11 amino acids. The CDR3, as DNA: TGCAGCGTTGGGCGGGATTACGAGCAGTACTTC. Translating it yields CSVGRDYEQYF.

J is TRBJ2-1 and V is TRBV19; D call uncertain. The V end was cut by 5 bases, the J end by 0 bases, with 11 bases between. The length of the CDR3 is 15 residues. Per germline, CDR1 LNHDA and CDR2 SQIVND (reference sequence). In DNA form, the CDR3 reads TGTGCCAGTAGTCCTTTTACTATCTCCTACAATGAGCAGTTCTTC. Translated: CASSPFTISYNEQFF.

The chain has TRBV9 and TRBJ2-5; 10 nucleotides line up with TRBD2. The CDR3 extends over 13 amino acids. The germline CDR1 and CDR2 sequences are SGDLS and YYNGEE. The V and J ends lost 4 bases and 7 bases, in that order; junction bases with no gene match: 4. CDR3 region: CASSLSSGGTQYF. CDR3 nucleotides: TGTGCCAGCAGCCTGTCTAGCGGGGGGACCCAGTACTTC.

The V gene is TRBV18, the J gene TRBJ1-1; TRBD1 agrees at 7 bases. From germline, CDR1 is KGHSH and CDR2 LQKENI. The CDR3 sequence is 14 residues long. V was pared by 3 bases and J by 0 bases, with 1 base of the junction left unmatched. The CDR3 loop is CASSPDRLNTEAFF. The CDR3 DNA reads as TGTGCCAGCTCACCGGACAGGTTGAACACTGAAGCTTTCTTT.

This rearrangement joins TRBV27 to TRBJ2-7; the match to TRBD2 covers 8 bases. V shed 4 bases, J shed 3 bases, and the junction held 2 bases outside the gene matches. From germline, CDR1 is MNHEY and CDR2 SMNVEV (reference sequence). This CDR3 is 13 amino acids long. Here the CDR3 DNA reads TGTGCCAGCAGTTATGCGGGAGGCTACGAGCAGTACTTC. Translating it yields CASSYAGGYEQYF.

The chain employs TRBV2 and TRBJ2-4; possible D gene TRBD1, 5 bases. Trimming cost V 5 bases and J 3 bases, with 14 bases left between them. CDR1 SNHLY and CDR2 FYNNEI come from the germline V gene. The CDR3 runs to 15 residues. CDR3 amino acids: CASSIDSTFKNIQYF. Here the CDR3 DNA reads TGTGCCAGCAGTATAGACAGCACCTTCAAAAACATTCAGTACTTC.

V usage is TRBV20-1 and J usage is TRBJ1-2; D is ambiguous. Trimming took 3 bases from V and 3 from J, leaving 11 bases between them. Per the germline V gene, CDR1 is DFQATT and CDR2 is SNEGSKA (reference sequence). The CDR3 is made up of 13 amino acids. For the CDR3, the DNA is TGCAGTGCTAGTTCCGCGGAGGACTATGGCTACACCTTC. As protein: CSASSAEDYGYTF.